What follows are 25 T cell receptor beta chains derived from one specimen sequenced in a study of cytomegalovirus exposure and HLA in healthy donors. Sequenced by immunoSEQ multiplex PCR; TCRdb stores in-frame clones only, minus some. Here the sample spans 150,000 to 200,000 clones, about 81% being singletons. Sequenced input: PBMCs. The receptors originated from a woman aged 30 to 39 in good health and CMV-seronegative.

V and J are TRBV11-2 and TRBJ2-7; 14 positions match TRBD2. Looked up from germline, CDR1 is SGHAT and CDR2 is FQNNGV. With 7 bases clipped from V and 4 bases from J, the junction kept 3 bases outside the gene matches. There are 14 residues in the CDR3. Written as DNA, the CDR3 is TGTGCCAGCACCGGGACTAGCGGGAGTTACGAGCAGTACTTC. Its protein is CASTGTSGSYEQYF.

For the CDR3, the DNA is TGTGCCAGCAGCGAGGAGGGAGGTGATCAGCCCCAGCATTTT. Protein: CASSEEGGDQPQHF. The chain joins TRBV7-9 to TRBJ1-5; no firm D call. V lost 5 bases and J lost 5, with 13 bases in between. Germline-derived CDR1 and CDR2 are SEHNR and FQNEAQ (reference sequence). The CDR3 is 14 residues long.

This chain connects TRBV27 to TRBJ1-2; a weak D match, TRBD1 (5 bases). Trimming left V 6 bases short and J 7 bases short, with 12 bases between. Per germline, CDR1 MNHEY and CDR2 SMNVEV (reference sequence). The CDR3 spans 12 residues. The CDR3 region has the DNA TGTGCCAGCAGGTTTTTAAGGGGTGGCTACACCTTC. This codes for CASRFLRGGYTF.

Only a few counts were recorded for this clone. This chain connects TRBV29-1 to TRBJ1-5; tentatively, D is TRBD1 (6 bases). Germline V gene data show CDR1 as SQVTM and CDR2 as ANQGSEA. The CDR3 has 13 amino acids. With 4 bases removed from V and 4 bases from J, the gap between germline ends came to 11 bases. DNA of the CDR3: TGCAGCGTTGCCGGGACACCGAATCAGCCCCAGCATTTT. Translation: CSVAGTPNQPQHF.

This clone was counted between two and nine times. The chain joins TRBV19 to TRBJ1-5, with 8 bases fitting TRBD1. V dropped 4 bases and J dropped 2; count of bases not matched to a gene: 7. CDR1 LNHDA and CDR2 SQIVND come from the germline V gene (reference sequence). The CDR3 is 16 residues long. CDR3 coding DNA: TGTGCCAGTAGTACCAGGACAGGGCAGGGCAATCAGCCCCAGCATTTT. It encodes CASSTRTGQGNQPQHF.

The CDR3 DNA reads as TGTGCCTGGAGCAGGGGAACGGCGAGCACCGGGGAGCTGTTTTTT. The encoded protein is CAWSRGTASTGELFF. J is TRBJ2-2 and V is TRBV30; D possibly corresponds to TRBD1 (6 bases). CDR1 is GTSNPN and CDR2 is SVGIG in the germline V gene (reference sequence). CDR3 size: 15 residues. Trimming removed 3 bases at V and 4 bases at J, with 15 bases between.

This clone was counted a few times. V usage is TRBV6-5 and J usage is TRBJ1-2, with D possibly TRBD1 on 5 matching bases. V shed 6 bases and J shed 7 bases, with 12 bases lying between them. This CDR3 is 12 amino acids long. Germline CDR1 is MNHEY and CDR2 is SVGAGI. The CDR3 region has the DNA TGTGCCAGCAGCCAGGGTAGGGTTGGCTACACCTTC. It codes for CASSQGRVGYTF.

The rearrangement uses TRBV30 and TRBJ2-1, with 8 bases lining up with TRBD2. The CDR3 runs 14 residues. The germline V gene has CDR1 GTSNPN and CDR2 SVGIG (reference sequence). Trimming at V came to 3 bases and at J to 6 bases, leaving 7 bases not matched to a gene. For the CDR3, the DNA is TGTGCCTGGAGGGGACTAGTTCCGGGCAATGAGCAGTTCTTC. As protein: CAWRGLVPGNEQFF.

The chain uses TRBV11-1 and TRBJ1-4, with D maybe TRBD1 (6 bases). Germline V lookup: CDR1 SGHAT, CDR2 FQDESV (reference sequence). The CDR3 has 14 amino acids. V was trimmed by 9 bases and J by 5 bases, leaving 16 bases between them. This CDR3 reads CASGRGGHNEKLFF. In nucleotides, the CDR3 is TGTGCCAGTGGCCGGGGGGGCCACAATGAAAAACTGTTTTTT.

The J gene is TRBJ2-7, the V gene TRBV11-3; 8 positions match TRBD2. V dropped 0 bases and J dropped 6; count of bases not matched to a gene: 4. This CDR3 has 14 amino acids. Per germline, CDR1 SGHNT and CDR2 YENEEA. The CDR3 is CASSLDAGGGEQYF. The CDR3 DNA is TGTGCCAGCAGCTTAGACGCCGGGGGGGGCGAGCAGTACTTC.

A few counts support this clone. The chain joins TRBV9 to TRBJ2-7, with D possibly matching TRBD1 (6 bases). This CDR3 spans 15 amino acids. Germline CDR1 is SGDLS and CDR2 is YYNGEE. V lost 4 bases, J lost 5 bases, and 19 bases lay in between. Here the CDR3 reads CASSPRQGTGNEQYF. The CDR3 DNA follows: TGTGCCAGCAGCCCCCGTCAGGGTACAGGGAACGAGCAGTACTTC.

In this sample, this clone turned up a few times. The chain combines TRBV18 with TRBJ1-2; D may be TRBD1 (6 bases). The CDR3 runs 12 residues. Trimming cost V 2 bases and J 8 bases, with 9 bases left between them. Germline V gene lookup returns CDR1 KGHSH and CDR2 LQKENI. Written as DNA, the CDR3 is TGTGCCAGCTCACCAGGTGGGGGCGGCTACACCTTC. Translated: CASSPGGGGYTF.

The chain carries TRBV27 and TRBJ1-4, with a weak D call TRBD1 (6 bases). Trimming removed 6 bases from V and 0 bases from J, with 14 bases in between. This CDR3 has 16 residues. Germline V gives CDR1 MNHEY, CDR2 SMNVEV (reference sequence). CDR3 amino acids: CASRRTVSATNEKLFF. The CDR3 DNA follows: TGTGCCAGCAGAAGGACAGTCTCTGCAACTAATGAAAAACTGTTTTTT.

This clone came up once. CDR3 sequence reads: CASSSIGQGGQPQHF. Here the CDR3 DNA reads TGTGCCAGTAGTTCGATCGGACAGGGAGGTCAGCCCCAGCATTTT. V gene TRBV19 combines with J gene TRBJ1-5; 8 bases fit TRBD1. Germline trimming cut 5 bases from V and 6 bases from J; bases unmatched to any gene: 9. Germline values: CDR1 LNHDA, CDR2 SQIVND (reference sequence). This CDR3 is 15 amino acids long.

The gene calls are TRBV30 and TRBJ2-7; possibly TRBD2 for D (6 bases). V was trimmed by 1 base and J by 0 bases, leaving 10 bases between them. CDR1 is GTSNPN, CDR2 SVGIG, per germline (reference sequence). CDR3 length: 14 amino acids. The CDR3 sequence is CAWSGRVSSYEQYF. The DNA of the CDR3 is TGTGCCTGGAGTGGGAGGGTAAGCTCCTACGAGCAGTACTTC.

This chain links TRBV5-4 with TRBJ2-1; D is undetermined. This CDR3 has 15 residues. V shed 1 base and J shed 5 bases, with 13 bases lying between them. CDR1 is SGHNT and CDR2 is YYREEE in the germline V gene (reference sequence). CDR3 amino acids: CASSLSSEPHNEQFF. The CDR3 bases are TGTGCCAGCAGCTTGTCGAGCGAACCCCACAATGAGCAGTTCTTC.

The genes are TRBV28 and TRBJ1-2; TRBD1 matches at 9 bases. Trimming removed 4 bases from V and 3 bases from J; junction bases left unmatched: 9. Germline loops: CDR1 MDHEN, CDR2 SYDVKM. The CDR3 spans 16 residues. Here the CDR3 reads CASSSPITGGYYGYTF. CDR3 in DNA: TGTGCCAGCAGTTCGCCAATCACAGGGGGCTACTATGGCTACACCTTC.

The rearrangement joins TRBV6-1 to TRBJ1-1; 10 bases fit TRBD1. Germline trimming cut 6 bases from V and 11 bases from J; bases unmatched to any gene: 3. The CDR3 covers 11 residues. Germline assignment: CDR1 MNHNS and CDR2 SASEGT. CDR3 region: CASRGQGRAFF. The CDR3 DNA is TGTGCCAGCAGGGGACAGGGGCGGGCTTTCTTT.

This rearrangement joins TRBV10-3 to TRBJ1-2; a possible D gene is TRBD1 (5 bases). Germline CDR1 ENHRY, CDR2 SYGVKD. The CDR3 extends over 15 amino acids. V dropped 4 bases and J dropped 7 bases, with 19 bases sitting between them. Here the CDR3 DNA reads TGTGCCATCAGTGGACTGGGCAGGGCCTCTGCTGGCTACACCTTC. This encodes CAISGLGRASAGYTF.

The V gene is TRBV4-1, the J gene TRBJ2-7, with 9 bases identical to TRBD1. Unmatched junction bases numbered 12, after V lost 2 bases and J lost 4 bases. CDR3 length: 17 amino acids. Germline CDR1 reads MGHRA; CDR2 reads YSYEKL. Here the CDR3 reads CASSQFLGTGNPYEQYF. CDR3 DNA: TGCGCCAGCAGCCAATTCCTTGGGACAGGGAATCCTTACGAGCAGTACTTC.

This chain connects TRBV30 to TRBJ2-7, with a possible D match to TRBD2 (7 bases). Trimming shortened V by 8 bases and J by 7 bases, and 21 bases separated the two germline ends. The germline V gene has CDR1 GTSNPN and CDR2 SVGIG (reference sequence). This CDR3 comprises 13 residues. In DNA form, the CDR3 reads TGTGCCCACTTAGCGGGCCCAGGACAGGAGCAGTACTTC. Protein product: CAHLAGPGQEQYF.

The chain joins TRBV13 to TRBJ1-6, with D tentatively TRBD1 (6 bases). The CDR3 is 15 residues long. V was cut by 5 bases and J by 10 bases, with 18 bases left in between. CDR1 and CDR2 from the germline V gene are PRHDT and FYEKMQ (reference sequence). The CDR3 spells CASSRSLATGSPLHF. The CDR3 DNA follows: TGTGCCAGCAGCCGATCTCTGGCCACAGGGTCACCCCTCCACTTT.

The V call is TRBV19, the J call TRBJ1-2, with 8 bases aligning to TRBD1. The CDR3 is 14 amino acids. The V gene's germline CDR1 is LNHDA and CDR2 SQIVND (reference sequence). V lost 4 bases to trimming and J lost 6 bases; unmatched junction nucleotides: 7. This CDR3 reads CASSTRTGRDGYTF. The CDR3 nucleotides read TGTGCCAGTAGTACCCGGACAGGGCGGGATGGCTACACCTTC.

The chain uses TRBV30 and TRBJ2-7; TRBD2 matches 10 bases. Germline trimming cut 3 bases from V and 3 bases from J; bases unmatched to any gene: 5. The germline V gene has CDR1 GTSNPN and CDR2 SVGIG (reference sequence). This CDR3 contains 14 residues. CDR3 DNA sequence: TGTGCCTGGAGATCAGCGGGGGGGCTCTACGAGCAGTACTTC. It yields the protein CAWRSAGGLYEQYF. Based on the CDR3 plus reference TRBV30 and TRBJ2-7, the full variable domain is SQTIHQWPATLVQPVGSPLSLECTVEGTSNPNLYWYRQAAGRGLQLLFYSVGIGQISSEVPQNLSASRPQDRQFILSSKKLLLSDSGFYLCAWRSAGGLYEQYFGPGTRLTVT.

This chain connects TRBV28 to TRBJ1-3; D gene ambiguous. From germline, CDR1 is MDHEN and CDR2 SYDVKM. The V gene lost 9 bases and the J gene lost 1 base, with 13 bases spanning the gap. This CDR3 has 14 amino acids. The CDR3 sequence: CASQTRASGNTIYF. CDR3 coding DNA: TGTGCCAGTCAGACGAGGGCTTCTGGAAACACCATATATTTT.